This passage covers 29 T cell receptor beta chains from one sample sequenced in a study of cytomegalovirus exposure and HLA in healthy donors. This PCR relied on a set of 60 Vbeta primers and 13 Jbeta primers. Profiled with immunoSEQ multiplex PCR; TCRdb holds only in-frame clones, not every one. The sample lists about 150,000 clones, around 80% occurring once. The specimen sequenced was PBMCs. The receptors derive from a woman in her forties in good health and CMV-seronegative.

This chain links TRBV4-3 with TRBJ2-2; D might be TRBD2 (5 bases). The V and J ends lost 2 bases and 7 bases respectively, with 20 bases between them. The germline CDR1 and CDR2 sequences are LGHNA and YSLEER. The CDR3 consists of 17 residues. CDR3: CASSQYERGPVDGELFF. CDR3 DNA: TGCGCCAGCAGCCAATACGAACGGGGTCCCGTGGACGGGGAGCTGTTTTTT.

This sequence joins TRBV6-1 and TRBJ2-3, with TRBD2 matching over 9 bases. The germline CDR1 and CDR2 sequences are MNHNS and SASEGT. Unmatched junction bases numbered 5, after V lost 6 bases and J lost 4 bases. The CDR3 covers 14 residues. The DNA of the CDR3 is TGTGCCAGCAGGCCCGGGACTAGCCCAGATACGCAGTATTTT. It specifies CASRPGTSPDTQYF.

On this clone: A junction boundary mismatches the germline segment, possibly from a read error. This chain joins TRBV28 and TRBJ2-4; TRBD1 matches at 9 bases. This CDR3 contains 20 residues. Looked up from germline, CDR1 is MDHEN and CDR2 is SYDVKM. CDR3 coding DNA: TGTGCCAGCAGTTTTCTTTGGGACAGGGAGAGGGTTGGTGGCAAAAACAGTCAGTACTTC. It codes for CASSFLWDRERVGGKNSQYF.

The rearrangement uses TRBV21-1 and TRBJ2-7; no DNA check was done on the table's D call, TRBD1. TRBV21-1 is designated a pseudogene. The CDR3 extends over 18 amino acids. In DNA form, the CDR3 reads TGTGCCAGCAGCAAAGACCCCCCTTTTCAGGGGGCTCCGTACGAGCAGTACTTC. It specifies CASSKDPPFQGAPYEQYF.

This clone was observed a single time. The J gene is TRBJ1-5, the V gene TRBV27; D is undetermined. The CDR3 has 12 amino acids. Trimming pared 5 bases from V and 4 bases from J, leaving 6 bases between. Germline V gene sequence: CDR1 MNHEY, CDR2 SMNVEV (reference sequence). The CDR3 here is CASSNGNQPQHF. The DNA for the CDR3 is TGTGCCAGCAGTAACGGGAATCAGCCCCAGCATTTT.

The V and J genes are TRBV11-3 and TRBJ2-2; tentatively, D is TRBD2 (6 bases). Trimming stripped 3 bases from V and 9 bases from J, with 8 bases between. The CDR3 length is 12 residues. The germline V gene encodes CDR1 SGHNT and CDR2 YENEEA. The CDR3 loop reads CASSLEGWELFF. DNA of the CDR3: TGTGCCAGCAGCTTGGAGGGGTGGGAGCTGTTTTTT.

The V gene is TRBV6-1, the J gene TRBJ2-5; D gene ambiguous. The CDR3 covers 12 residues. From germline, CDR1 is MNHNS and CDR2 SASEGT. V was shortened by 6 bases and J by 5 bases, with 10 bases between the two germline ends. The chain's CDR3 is CASSSTRETQYF. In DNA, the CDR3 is TGTGCCAGCAGCTCCACCCGGGAGACCCAGTACTTC.

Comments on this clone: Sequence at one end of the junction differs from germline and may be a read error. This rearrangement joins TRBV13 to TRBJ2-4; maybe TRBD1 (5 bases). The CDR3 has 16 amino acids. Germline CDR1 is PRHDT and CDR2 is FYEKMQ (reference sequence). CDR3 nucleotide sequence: TGTGCCAGCAGCTTTTCCCAGGGCCACAGCAAAAACAGTCAGTACTTC. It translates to CASSFSQGHSKNSQYF.

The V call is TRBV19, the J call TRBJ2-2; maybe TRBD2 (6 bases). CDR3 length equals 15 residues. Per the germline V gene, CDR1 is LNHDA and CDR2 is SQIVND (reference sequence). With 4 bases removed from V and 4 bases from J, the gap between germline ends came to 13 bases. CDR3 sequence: CASSRSQGLTGELFF. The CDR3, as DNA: TGTGCCAGTAGTAGGTCTCAGGGACTCACCGGGGAGCTGTTTTTT.

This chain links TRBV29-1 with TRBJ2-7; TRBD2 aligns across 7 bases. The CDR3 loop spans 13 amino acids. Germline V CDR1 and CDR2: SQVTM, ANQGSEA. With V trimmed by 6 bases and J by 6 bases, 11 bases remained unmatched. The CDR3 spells CSVDVAGVGEQYF. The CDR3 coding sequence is TGCAGCGTGGATGTAGCGGGTGTGGGCGAGCAGTACTTC.

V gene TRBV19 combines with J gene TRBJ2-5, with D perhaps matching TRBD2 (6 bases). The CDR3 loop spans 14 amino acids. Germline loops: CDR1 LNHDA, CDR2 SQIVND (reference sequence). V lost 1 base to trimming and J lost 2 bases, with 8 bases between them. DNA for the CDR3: TGTGCCAGTAGTATAGGACTAGAACAAGAGACCCAGTACTTC. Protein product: CASSIGLEQETQYF.

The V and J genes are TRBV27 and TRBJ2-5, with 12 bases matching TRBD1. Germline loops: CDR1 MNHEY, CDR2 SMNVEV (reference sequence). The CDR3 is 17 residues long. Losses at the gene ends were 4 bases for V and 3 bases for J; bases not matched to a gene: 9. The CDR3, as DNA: TGTGCCAGCAGTTCTCTAACCGGGACAGGGGGCGAAGAGACCCAGTACTTC. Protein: CASSSLTGTGGEETQYF.

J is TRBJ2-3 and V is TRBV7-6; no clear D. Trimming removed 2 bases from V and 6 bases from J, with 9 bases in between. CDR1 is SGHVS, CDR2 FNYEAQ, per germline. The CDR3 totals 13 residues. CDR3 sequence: CASSLSPRDTQYF. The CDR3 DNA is TGTGCCAGCAGCTTATCCCCGAGGGATACGCAGTATTTT.

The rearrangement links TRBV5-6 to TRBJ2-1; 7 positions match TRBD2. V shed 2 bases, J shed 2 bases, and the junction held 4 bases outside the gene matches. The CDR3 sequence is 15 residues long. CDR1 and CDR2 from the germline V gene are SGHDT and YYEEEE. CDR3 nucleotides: TGTGCCAGCAGCTTCGGGGGGACCCCCTACAATGAGCAGTTCTTC. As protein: CASSFGGTPYNEQFF.

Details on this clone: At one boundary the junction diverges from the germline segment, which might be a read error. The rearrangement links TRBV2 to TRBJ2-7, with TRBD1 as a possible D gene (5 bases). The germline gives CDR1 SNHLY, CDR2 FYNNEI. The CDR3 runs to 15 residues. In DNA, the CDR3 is TGTGCCAGCAGAGCCTACATGGATGGGGCCCCCCTCATGGGATTC. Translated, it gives CASRAYMDGAPLMGF.

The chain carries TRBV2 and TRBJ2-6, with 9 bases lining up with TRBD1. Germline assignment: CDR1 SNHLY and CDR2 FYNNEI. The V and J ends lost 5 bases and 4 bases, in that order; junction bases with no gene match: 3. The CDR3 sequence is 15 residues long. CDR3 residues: CASSYDRGGANVLTF. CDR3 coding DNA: TGTGCCAGCAGTTATGACAGGGGGGGGGCCAACGTCCTGACTTTC. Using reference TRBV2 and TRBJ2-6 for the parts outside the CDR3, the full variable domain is EPEVTQTPSHQVTQMGQEVILRCVPISNHLYFYWYRQILGQKVEFLVSFYNNEISEKSEIFDDQFSVERPDGSNFTLKIRSTKLEDSAMYFCASSYDRGGANVLTFGAGSRLTVL.

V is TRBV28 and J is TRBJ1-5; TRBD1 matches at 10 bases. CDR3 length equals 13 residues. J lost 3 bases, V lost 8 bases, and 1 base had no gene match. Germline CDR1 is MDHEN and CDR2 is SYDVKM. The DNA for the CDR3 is TGTGCCAGCGGGACAGGGGTCAATCAGCCCCAGCATTTT. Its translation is CASGTGVNQPQHF.

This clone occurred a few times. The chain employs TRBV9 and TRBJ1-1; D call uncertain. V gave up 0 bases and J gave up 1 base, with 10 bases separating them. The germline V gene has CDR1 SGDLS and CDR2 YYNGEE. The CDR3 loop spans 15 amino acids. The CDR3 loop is CASSVDPGRNTEAFF. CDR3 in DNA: TGTGCCAGCAGCGTAGATCCAGGTCGGAACACTGAAGCTTTCTTT.

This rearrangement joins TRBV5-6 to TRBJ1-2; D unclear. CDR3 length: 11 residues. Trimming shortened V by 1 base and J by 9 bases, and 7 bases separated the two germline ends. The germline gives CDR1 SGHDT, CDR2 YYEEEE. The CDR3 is CASSLSGSYTF. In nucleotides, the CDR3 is TGTGCCAGCAGCTTGTCAGGTAGCTACACCTTC. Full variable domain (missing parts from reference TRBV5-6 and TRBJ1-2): DAGVTQSPTHLIKTRGQQVTLRCSPKSGHDTVSWYQQALGQGPQFIFQYYEEEERQRGNFPDRFSGHQFPNYSSELNVNALLLGDSALYLCASSLSGSYTFGSGTRLTVV.

CDR3 DNA sequence: TGTGCCAGCAGCCGGATCTCGACAGGGGGAGGTTATGGCTACACCTTC. Translating it yields CASSRISTGGGYGYTF. V gene TRBV14 combines with J gene TRBJ1-2; 9 bases are shared with TRBD1. Germline values: CDR1 SGHDN, CDR2 FVKESK. The CDR3 is 16 residues long. V was clipped by 4 bases and J by 5 bases; unmatched bases: 11.

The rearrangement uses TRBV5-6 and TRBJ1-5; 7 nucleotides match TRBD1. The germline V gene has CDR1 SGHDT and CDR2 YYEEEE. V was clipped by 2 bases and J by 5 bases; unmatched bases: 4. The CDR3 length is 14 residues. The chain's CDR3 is CASSLEGAHQPQHF. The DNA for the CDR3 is TGTGCCAGCAGCTTAGAGGGGGCTCATCAGCCCCAGCATTTT.

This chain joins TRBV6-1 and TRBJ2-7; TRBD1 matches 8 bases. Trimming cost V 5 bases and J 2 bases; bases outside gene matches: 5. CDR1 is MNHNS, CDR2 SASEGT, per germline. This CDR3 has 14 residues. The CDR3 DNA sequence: TGTGCCAGCAGTTCCTCGACAGGGGCCTACGAGCAGTACTTC. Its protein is CASSSSTGAYEQYF.

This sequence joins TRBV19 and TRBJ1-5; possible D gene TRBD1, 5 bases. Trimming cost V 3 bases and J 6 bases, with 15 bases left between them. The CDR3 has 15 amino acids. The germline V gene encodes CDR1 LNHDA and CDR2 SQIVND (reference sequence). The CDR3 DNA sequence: TGTGCCAGTAGTATTGATTCGACAGTCCCTCAGCCCCAGCATTTT. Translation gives CASSIDSTVPQPQHF.

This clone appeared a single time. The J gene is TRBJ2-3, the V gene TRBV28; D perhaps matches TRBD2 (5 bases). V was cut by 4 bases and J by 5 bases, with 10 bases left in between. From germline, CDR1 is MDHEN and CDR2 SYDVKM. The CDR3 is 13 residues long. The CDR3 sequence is CASSSGGGDTQYF. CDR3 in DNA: TGTGCCAGCAGTTCCGGAGGTGGAGATACGCAGTATTTT. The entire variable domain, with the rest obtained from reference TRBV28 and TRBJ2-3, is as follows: DVKVTQSSRYLVKRTGEKVFLECVQDMDHENMFWYRQDPGLGLRLIYFSYDVKMKEKGDIPEGYSVSREKKERFSLILESASTNQTSMYLCASSSGGGDTQYFGPGTRLTVL.

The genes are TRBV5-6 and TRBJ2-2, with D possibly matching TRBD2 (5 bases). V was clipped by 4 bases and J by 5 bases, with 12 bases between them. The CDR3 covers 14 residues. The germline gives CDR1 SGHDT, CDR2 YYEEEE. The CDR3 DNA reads TGTGCCAGCAGCAAAGACCGGAGGACCGGGGAGCTGTTTTTT. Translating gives CASSKDRRTGELFF.

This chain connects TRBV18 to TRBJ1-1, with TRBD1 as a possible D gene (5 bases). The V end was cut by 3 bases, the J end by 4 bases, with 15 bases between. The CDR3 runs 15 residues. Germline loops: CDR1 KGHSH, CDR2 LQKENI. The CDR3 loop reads CASSPEAGYVTEAFF. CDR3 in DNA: TGTGCCAGCTCACCCGAGGCAGGGTATGTCACTGAAGCTTTCTTT.

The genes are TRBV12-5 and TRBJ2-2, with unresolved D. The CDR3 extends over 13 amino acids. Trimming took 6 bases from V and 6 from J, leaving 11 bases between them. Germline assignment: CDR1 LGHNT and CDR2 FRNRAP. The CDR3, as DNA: TGTGCTAGTGGATCCCCGCCGGCCGGGGAGCTGTTTTTT. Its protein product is CASGSPPAGELFF.

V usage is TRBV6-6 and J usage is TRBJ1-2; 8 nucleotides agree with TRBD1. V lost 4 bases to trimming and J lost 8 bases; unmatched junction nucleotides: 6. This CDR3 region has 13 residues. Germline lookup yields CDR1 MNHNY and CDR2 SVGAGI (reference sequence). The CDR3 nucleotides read TGTGCCAGCAGTTTGGACAGGGTCGACGGCTACACCTTC. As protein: CASSLDRVDGYTF.

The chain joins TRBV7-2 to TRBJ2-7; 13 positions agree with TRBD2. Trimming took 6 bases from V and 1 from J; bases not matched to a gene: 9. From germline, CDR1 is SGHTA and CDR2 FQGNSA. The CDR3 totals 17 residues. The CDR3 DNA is TGTGCCAGCAGTCTTACTAGCGGGGGGGCCAAGTCCTACGAGCAGTACTTC. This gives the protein CASSLTSGGAKSYEQYF.